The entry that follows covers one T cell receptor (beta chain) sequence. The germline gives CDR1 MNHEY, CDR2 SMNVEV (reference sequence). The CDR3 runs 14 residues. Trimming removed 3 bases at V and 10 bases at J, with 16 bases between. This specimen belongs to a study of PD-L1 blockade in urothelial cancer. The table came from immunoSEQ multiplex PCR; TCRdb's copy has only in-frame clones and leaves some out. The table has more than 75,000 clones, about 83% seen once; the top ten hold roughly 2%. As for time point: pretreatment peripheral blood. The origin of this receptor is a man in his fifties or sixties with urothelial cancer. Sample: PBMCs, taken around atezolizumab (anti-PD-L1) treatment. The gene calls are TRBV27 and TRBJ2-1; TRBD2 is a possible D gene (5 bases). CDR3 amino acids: CASSFGIARPEQFF. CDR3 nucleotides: TGTGCCAGCAGTTTCGGGATAGCGCGGCCAGAGCAGTTCTTC.